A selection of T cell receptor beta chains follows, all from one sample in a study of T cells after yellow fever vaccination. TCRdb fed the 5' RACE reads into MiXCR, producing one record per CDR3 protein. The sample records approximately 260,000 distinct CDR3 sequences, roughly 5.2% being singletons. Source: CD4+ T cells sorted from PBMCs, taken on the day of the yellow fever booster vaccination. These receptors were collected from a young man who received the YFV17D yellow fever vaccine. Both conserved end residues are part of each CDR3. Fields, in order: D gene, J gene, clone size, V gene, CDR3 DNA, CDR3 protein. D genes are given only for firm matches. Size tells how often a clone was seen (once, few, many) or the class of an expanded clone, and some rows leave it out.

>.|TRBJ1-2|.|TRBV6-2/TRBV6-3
TGTGCCAGCAAAAGGGGCAGTTCTGGCTATGGCTACACCTTC
CASKRGSSGYGYTF
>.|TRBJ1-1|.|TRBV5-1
TGCGCCAGCAGCTTGGGGTCAGAGAACACTGAAGCTTTCTTT
CASSLGSENTEAFF
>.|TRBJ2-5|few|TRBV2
TGTGCCAGCAGGCCCCGCCAACCGTGGCAAGAGACCCAGTACTTC
CASRPRQPWQETQYF
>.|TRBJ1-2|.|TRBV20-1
TGCAGTGCTAGAGAGCAGGTTTCTAACTATGGCTACACCTTC
CSAREQVSNYGYTF
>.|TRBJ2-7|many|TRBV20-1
TGCAGTGCTAGAGGACTTCTCGACTACGAGCAGTACTTC
CSARGLLDYEQYF
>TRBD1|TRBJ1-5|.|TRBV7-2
TGTGCCAGCAGCAGACAGGGGGGGAACCCTCAGCCCCAGCATTTT
CASSRQGGNPQPQHF
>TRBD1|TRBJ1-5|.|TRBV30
TGTGCCTGGAGTGCGGACAGGGTCAATCAGCCCCAGCATTTT
CAWSADRVNQPQHF
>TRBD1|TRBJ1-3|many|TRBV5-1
TGCGCCAGCAGCTCTGGACAGGGACCTGGAAACACCATATATTTT
CASSSGQGPGNTIYF
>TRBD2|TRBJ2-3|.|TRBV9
TGTGCCAGCAGCGAGACGACTAGCGGGGGTGCAGATACGCAGTATTTT
CASSETTSGGADTQYF
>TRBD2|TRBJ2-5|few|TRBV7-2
TGTGCCAGCAGCCCCTGGACTAGCGGGGGGGCGATTCAAGAGACCCAGTACTTC
CASSPWTSGGAIQETQYF
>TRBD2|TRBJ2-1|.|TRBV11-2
TGTGCCAGCAGCCTGACTAGCGGGGGGGCCGCCTACAATGAGCAGTTCTTC
CASSLTSGGAAYNEQFF
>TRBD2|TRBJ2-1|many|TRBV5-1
TGCGCCAGCAGTCTTACCGGGACTAGCGGGGTAATGACCTACAATGAGCAGTTCTTC
CASSLTGTSGVMTYNEQFF
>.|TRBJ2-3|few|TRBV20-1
TGCAGTGCTAGAGCCCCCCCGGGGGCTGGGGGCACAGATACGCAGTATTTT
CSARAPPGAGGTDTQYF
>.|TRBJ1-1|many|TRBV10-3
TGTGCCATCAGTCTCCGGGACCGTGCCATCGAAGCTTTCTTT
CAISLRDRAIEAFF
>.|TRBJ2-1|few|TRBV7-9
TGTGCCAGCAGCCATCACCAGGGGCGCGTAAATGAGCAGTTCTTC
CASSHHQGRVNEQFF
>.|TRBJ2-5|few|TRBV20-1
TGCAGTGCTAGAGATCCAACAAAGGAGACCCAGTACTTC
CSARDPTKETQYF
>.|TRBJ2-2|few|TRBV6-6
TGTGCCATGGCTGGGACCATCAGCCCCGGGGAGCTGTTTTTT
CAMAGTISPGELFF
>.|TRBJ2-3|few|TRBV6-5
TGTGCCAGCAGCCCCCAATGGCAGGGGGATACGCAGTATTTT
CASSPQWQGDTQYF
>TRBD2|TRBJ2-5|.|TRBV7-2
TGTGCCAGCAGCTCGACCGCGCTAGCGGGGGGCTTAGAGACCCAGTACTTC
CASSSTALAGGLETQYF
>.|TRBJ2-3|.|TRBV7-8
TGTGCCAGCAGCTTAGAAACACCTTACCTTATCACAGATACGCAGTATTTT
CASSLETPYLITDTQYF
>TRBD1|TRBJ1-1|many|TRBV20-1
TGCAGTGCTACCGACAGGGTCCACACTGAAGCTTTCTTT
CSATDRVHTEAFF
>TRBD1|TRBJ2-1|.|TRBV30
TGTGCCGGAAGACAGGGTTGGGATGAGCAGTTCTTC
CAGRQGWDEQFF
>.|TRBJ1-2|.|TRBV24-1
TGTGCCACCAGTGACAACAGATATGGCTACACCTTC
CATSDNRYGYTF
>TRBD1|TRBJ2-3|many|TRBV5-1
TGCGCCAGCAGCCTAAGGACAGGAGTCACAGATACGCAGTATTTT
CASSLRTGVTDTQYF
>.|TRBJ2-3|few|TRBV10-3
TGTGCCATCAGTTCGAGGGGGGGTACAGATACGCAGTATTTT
CAISSRGGTDTQYF
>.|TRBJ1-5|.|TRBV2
TGTGCCAGCAGTGGCGTAGGGGGGGCCTATCAGCCCCAGCATTTT
CASSGVGGAYQPQHF
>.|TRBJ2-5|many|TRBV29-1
TGCAGCACCCGGCCGTGGGAGACCCAGTACTTC
CSTRPWETQYF
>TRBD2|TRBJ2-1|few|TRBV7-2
TGTGCCAGCAGCCTCGGTTTTGCGGGGGACAATGAGCAGTTCTTC
CASSLGFAGDNEQFF
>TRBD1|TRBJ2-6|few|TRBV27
TGTGCCAGCAGCTCCTACTTGGGACAGCTATCTGGGGCCAACGTCCTGACTTTC
CASSSYLGQLSGANVLTF
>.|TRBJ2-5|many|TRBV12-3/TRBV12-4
TGTGCCAGCAGTTATTCTGGAGGGTACCAAGAGACCCAGTACTTC
CASSYSGGYQETQYF
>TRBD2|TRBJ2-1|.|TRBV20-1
TGCAGTTCCTACTCGGGACTAGCGGGTTCTGAGCAGTTCTTC
CSSYSGLAGSEQFF
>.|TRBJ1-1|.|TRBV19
TGTGCCAGTAGTGGGAGATCCGGGTACACTGAAGCTTTCTTT
CASSGRSGYTEAFF
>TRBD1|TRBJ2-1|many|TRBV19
TGTGCCAGTAGTATGTACAGGGGGTCCTACAATGAGCAGTTCTTC
CASSMYRGSYNEQFF
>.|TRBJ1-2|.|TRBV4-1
TGCGCCAGCAGCCAAGGGGGTTCCCTTAACTATGGCTACACCTTC
CASSQGGSLNYGYTF
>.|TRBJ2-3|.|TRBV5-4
TGTGCCAGCAGCAAACCGACGGGCGCTACCACAGATACGCAGTATTTT
CASSKPTGATTDTQYF
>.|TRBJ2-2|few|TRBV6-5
TGTGCCAGCAGTTACTCGACAGGCCTACCGAACACCGGGGAGCTGTTTTTT
CASSYSTGLPNTGELFF
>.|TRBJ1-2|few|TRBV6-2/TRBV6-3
TGTGCCAGCAGTGCCCCCCCGTATGGGTACTATGGCTACACCTTC
CASSAPPYGYYGYTF
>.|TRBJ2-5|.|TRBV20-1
TGCAGTGCTAGAGCTCCCCTCGGCCAAGAGACCCAGTACTTC
CSARAPLGQETQYF
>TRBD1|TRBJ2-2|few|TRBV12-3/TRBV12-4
TGTGCCAGCAGTTACAGGGGCCCCGGGGAGCTGTTTTTT
CASSYRGPGELFF
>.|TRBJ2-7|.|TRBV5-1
TGCGCCAGCAGCTTGACGGAGGGGGCCCCCTACGAGCAGTACTTC
CASSLTEGAPYEQYF
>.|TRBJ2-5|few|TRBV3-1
TGTGCCAGCAGCCCCCCGGGACTCTCCTGGGGGGAGACCCAGTACTTC
CASSPPGLSWGETQYF
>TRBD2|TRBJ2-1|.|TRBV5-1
TGCGCCAGCAGCTTGGCCAGCGGGGGGAAAGAACAGTTCTTC
CASSLASGGKEQFF
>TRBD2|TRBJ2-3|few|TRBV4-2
TGTGCCAGCACCTTAGGGGTGGGGCGGGGGGTGGCAGATACGCAGTATTTT
CASTLGVGRGVADTQYF
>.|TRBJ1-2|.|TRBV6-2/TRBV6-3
TGTGCCAGCAGTTACGGCGGCACAACCAACTATGGCTACACCTTC
CASSYGGTTNYGYTF
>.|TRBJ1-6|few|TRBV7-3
TGTGCCAGCAGCTTAAATTCCGGATCCTATAATTCACCCCTCCACTTT
CASSLNSGSYNSPLHF
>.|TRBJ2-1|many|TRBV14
TGTGCCAGCAGCCAAGAATTCCCGCGGCGAGGTTACAATGAGCAGTTCTTC
CASSQEFPRRGYNEQFF
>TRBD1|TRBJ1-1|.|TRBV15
TGTGCCACCAGCAAGTCCGGGACAGGAATAACTGAAGCTTTCTTT
CATSKSGTGITEAFF
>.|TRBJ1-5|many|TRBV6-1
TGTGCCAGCAGCCCGACCCTAAATCAGCCCCAGCATTTT
CASSPTLNQPQHF
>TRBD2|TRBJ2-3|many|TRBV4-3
TGCGCCAGCAGCTTCTCGACTAGCGGGGGGGCCGGAGATACGCAGTATTTT
CASSFSTSGGAGDTQYF
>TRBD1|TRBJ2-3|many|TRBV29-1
TGCAGCGTTGTAGGGACAGGGGCAGATACGCAGTATTTT
CSVVGTGADTQYF
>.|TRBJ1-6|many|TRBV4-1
TGCGCCAGCAGCCAAGAAGGGAGTTGGCAGGGGAGATCTAATGAAATTAATTCACCCCTCCACTTT
CASSQEGSWQGRSNEINSPLHF
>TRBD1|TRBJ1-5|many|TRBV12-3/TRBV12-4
TGTGCCAGCAGCCTCGGGACAGGAGACAATCAGCCCCAGCATTTT
CASSLGTGDNQPQHF
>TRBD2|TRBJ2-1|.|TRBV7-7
TGTGCTACCTCCCCCGGGGAGGGATACAATGAGCAGTTCTTC
CATSPGEGYNEQFF
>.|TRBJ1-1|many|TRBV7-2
TGTGCCAGCAGCGGGAGCGGGGGGTTCACTGAAGCTTTCTTT
CASSGSGGFTEAFF
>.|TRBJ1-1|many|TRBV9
TGTGCCAGCAGCGTTTCGAGGGGAAACACTGAAGCTTTCTTT
CASSVSRGNTEAFF
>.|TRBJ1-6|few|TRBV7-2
TGTGCCAGCAGCTCATTTTCACCCCTCCACTTT
CASSSFSPLHF
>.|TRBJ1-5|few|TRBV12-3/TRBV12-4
TGTGCCAGCAGTCCTCCCGGGACCAGCAATCAGCCCCAGCATTTT
CASSPPGTSNQPQHF
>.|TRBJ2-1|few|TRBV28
TGTGCCAGCACGGGGCCGGGACCGAGAGGCAATGAGCAGTTCTTC
CASTGPGPRGNEQFF
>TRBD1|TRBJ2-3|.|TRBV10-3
TGTGCCATCGACAGGGAAAGGAACACAGATACGCAGTATTTT
CAIDRERNTDTQYF
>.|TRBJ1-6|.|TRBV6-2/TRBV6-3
TGTGCCAGCAGTTACCACGAACGGACTGAGAATTCACCCCTCCACTTT
CASSYHERTENSPLHF